This TCR beta chain originates from a study of control samples from healthy donors and cancer patients. V lost 5 bases, J lost 3 bases, and 10 bases lay in between. The germline V gene encodes CDR1 SGHTA and CDR2 FQGNSA. This CDR3 spans 14 amino acids. Produced via immunoSEQ multiplex PCR; TCRdb's table is partial and in-frame only. The table includes roughly 180,000 clones, approximately 94% detected once. Specimen: blood. The source of this sequence is a woman under 30 in good health. The genes are TRBV7-2 and TRBJ1-4; TRBD1 is a possible D gene (6 bases). The CDR3 DNA is TGTGCCAGCAGCCCGGACAGCGCTAATGAAAAACTGTTTTTT. This sequence encodes CASSPDSANEKLFF.